This T cell receptor (beta chain) stems from a study of shared clonotypes between healthy human individuals. Worth noting for this clone: Its antigen is unidentified.

Profiled with immunoSEQ multiplex PCR; TCRdb holds only in-frame clones, not every one. Of roughly 2.5 million clones detected, about 92% appear once; the ten largest clones hold roughly 0.14%. V lost 0 bases to trimming and J lost 3 bases, with 13 bases between them. Germline CDR1 reads SGHKS; CDR2 reads YYEKEE (reference sequence). This CDR3 spans 15 amino acids. Whole-study findings and limits: Non-shared clonotypes were found to have lower generation probabilities than the clonotypes that were shared by all four of the sorted-subset donors.

The J gene is TRBJ2-7, the V gene TRBV5-5; D not certain. Source material: naive CD4+ T cells sorted from blood. The sample's subset: CD45RA+ positively selected. The receptor's source is a man aged 18 to 35 in good health. The CDR3, as DNA: TGTGCCAGCAGCTTGGTCGGCGTCAGAAGCTACGAGCAGTACTTC. Translation gives CASSLVGVRSYEQYF.